Listed here are 10 T cell receptor beta chains from one sample, sequenced in a study of shared clonotypes between healthy human individuals (dated by TCRdb to 2018 to 2021). Library method: the immunoSEQ multiplex PCR assay. As stored in TCRdb, this immuneACCESS dataset retains in-frame rearrangements with V and J assigned. A fraction of the clones does not appear; measured against another copy, unresolved V genes explain less than half of the discrepancy, and the remainder lacks a known reason. The sample table records more than 500,000 clones; roughly 95% of these occur just once. Together, the top ten hold approximately 0.067% of the sample. Material: naive CD4+ T cells sorted from blood. The cell subset or site label for this specimen denotes: CD45RA+ positively selected. Every receptor here comes from a woman in her thirties in good health.

Here the CDR3 reads CASSELAGASPNTGELFF. The CDR3 bases are TGTGCCAGCAGTGAACTAGCGGGAGCCAGTCCGAACACCGGGGAGCTGTTTTTT. The chain uses TRBV6-4 and TRBJ2-2; the match to TRBD2 covers 11 bases. The CDR3 length is 18 residues. Germline V gene lookup returns CDR1 MRHNA and CDR2 SNTAGT. J lost 0 bases, V lost 3 bases, and 6 bases had no gene match.

The rearrangement joins TRBV7-9 to TRBJ1-1; 9 bases line up with TRBD1. V was pared by 4 bases and J by 5 bases, with 5 bases of the junction left unmatched. Looked up from germline, CDR1 is SEHNR and CDR2 is FQNEAQ (reference sequence). The CDR3 has 14 amino acids. CDR3 amino acids: CASSSDRGGTEAFF. CDR3 bases: TGTGCCAGCAGCTCGGACAGGGGAGGGACTGAAGCTTTCTTT.

The chain is built from TRBV27 and TRBJ1-5; maybe TRBD1 (5 bases). CDR1 and CDR2 from the germline V gene are MNHEY and SMNVEV (reference sequence). Trimming cost V 3 bases and J 6 bases, with 12 bases left between them. This CDR3 spans 14 amino acids. This CDR3 reads CASSFLGAIQPQHF. The CDR3 DNA reads TGTGCCAGCAGTTTTCTCGGGGCGATTCAGCCCCAGCATTTT.

V and J are TRBV10-3 and TRBJ2-3; D unclear. V gave up 0 bases and J gave up 6 bases, with 10 bases separating them. This CDR3 contains 14 residues. Germline CDR1 and CDR2: ENHRY and SYGVKD. CDR3 amino acids: CAISESKVADTQYF. CDR3 sequence (DNA): TGTGCCATCAGTGAGTCGAAAGTGGCGGATACGCAGTATTTT.

The chain employs TRBV5-1 and TRBJ2-7; the match to TRBD1 covers 10 bases. The CDR3 sequence is 14 residues long. Germline loops: CDR1 SGHRS, CDR2 YFSETQ. The ends lost 4 bases at V and 4 bases at J; junction bases unmatched: 5. The CDR3 region is CASSIRDRGYEQYF. DNA of the CDR3: TGCGCCAGCAGCATAAGGGACAGGGGATACGAGCAGTACTTC.

On this clone itself: Additional DNA sequences in this sample encode the identical CDR3. V usage is TRBV5-1 and J usage is TRBJ2-7; 8 positions agree with TRBD1. Trimming removed 2 bases from V and 1 base from J; junction bases left unmatched: 2. The CDR3 contains 14 residues. Germline V gives CDR1 SGHRS, CDR2 YFSETQ. The CDR3 region has the DNA TGCGCCAGCAGCTTACAGGGGGATTCCTACGAGCAGTACTTC. Its protein product is CASSLQGDSYEQYF. Full variable domain (remainder filled in from reference TRBV5-1 and TRBJ2-7): KAGVTQTPRYLIKTRGQQVTLSCSPISGHRSVSWYQQTPGQGLQFLFEYFSETQRNKGNFPGRFSGRQFSNSRSEMNVSTLELGDSALYLCASSLQGDSYEQYFGPGTRLTVT.

The J gene is TRBJ2-3, the V gene TRBV10-3, with a tentative D call TRBD1 (6 bases). The CDR3 sequence is 14 residues long. V dropped 3 bases and J dropped 4 bases, with 11 bases sitting between them. Per germline, CDR1 ENHRY and CDR2 SYGVKD. The CDR3: CAISDPRQADTQYF. Here the CDR3 DNA reads TGTGCCATCAGTGACCCCCGACAGGCAGATACGCAGTATTTT.

The chain links TRBV19 to TRBJ1-2; no definite D call. The V end was cut by 0 bases, the J end by 7 bases, with 9 bases between. This CDR3 has 13 amino acids. The germline V gene has CDR1 LNHDA and CDR2 SQIVND (reference sequence). The CDR3 reads CASSIEGGTGYTF. The CDR3 nucleotides read TGTGCCAGTAGTATAGAAGGCGGAACTGGCTACACCTTC.

This chain uses TRBV6-6 with TRBJ2-7; 7 positions agree with TRBD1. The germline V gene has CDR1 MNHNY and CDR2 SVGAGI (reference sequence). The CDR3 is 15 residues long. Trimming took 1 base from V and 0 from J; bases not matched to a gene: 3. The CDR3 is CASSYLGQSSYEQYF. CDR3 coding DNA: TGTGCCAGCAGTTACTTGGGACAGAGCTCCTACGAGCAGTACTTC.

The chain joins TRBV4-1 to TRBJ2-1; 12 bases align to TRBD2. V lost 0 bases and J lost 10; bases outside the gene matches: 10. Germline lookup yields CDR1 MGHRA and CDR2 YSYEKL. This CDR3 has 17 amino acids. The CDR3 sequence is CASSQELGLAGRGEQFF. The CDR3 DNA reads as TGCGCCAGCAGCCAAGAACTCGGACTAGCGGGAAGGGGAGAGCAGTTCTTC.